Here is one TCR beta chain with its context. At one end, the junction sequence differs from germline, possibly due to a read error. This same CDR3 is encoded by further DNA sequences in the sample. This sample is drawn from a study of shared clonotypes between healthy human individuals. Looked up from germline, CDR1 is GTSNPN and CDR2 is SVGIG (reference sequence). CDR3 size: 15 residues. Methods used by the authors: For the immunoSEQ data, sequences were junction-only without quality scores, so filtering differed. TCRdb's table, derived via immunoSEQ multiplex PCR, lists solely in-frame clones and lacks some. V and J calls and clone size are copied from that table; D and trimming were computed from the DNA. The sample yields hundreds of thousands of clones, about 80% seen once.

The sample comprised PBMCs. This sequence was found in a woman aged 35 to 49 in good health. Some clones in this sample may be carry-over from other donors' samples. The gene calls are TRBV30 and TRBJ1-3; D might be TRBD1 (5 bases). CDR3 sequence reads: CAWREHWDSGNTIHF. CDR3 DNA: TGTGCTTGGAGGGAGCATTGGGACTCTGGAAACACCATACATTTT.